These T cell receptor beta chains were read from a single sample in a study of shared clonotypes between healthy human individuals. Produced via immunoSEQ multiplex PCR; TCRdb's table is partial and in-frame only. The data contain millions of clones, just over 90% of them singletons. The specimen was naive CD4+ T cells sorted from blood. The source is a man between 18 and 35 years old in good health. The conserved cysteine and the conserved F or W are not part of the CDR3 here.

v_call: TRBV2; cdr3_length: 14; cdr3_aa: ASKGLAGVVGDTQY
v_call: TRBV11-2; cdr3_length: 15; cdr3_aa: ASSLVGTSGFTDTQY
v_call: TRBV4-2; cdr3_length: 13; cdr3_aa: ASSLQGGGDEKLF
v_call: TRBV7-9; cdr3_length: 14; cdr3_aa: ASSLWGSHSYNEQF
v_call: TRBV30; cdr3_length: 10; cdr3_aa: ACNRVGTEAF
v_call: TRBV4-1; cdr3_length: 12; cdr3_aa: ASSQRQSGTEAF
v_call: TRBV6-5; cdr3_length: 12; cdr3_aa: ASSYSQGGQPQH
v_call: TRBV6-5; cdr3_length: 13; cdr3_aa: ASTNAPTSASSLH
v_call: TRBV12-2; cdr3_length: 17; cdr3_aa: ASRFLEGQVKVSNQPQH
v_call: TRBV4-3; cdr3_length: 14; cdr3_aa: ASSQDHFREETPQH
v_call: TRBV6-5; cdr3_length: 12; cdr3_aa: ASSLDRTRNTIY
v_call: TRBV30; cdr3_length: 13; cdr3_aa: AWSAPRQAIYEQY
v_call: TRBV5-1; cdr3_length: 11; cdr3_aa: ASSSAGTETQY
v_call: TRBV19; cdr3_length: 15; cdr3_aa: ASTPRDTVTFTYGYT
v_call: TRBV7-9; cdr3_length: 12; cdr3_aa: ASSLRGPPDTQY
v_call: TRBV7-2; cdr3_length: 13; cdr3_aa: ASSLGQAGNQPQH
v_call: TRBV11-2; cdr3_length: 12; cdr3_aa: ASNGQNPNYGYT
v_call: TRBV5-6; cdr3_length: 14; cdr3_aa: ASSNSESRGTYEQY
v_call: TRBV30; cdr3_length: 14; cdr3_aa: AWSPGSYLYQETQY
v_call: TRBV18; cdr3_length: 13; cdr3_aa: ASSPLWASWEGYT
v_call: TRBV4-1; cdr3_length: 11; cdr3_aa: ASSQQGNYGYT
v_call: TRBV18; cdr3_length: 10; cdr3_aa: ASSPLAGEQF
v_call: TRBV5-4; cdr3_length: 12; cdr3_aa: ASSSPGAGGELF
v_call: TRBV27; cdr3_length: 15; cdr3_aa: ASSSGTGGGSNQPQH
v_call: TRBV5-1; cdr3_length: 13; cdr3_aa: ASSLRSGSSYEQY
v_call: TRBV10-3; cdr3_length: 13; cdr3_aa: AISLTGLATYEQY
v_call: TRBV6-5; cdr3_length: 11; cdr3_aa: ASSYSGGNTIY
v_call: TRBV30; cdr3_length: 13; cdr3_aa: ARDLVGASGNTIY